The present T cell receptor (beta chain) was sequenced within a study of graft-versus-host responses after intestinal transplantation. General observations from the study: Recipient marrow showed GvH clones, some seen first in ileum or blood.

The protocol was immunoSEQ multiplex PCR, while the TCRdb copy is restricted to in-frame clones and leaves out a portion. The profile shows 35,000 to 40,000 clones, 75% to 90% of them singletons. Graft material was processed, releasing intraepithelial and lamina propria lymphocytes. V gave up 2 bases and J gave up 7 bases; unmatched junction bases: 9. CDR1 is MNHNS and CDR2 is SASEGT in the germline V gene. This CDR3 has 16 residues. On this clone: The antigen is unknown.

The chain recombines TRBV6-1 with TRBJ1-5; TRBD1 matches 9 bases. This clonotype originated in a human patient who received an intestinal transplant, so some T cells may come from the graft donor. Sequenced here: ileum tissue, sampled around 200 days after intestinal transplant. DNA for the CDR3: TGTGCCAGCAGTGAACGACAGGGGGGTGTGGGGCAGCCCCAGCATTTT. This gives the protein CASSERQGGVGQPQHF.